The entry that follows covers one T cell receptor beta chain sequence. The antigen is undetermined. The CDR3 totals 12 residues. Germline-derived CDR1 and CDR2 are MNHEY and SMNVEV (reference sequence). Trimming removed 6 bases from V and 8 bases from J, with 13 bases in between. The data originate from a study of OX40 agonist ivuxolimab in advanced cancers. Across the whole study: A partial response was reached by three patients: one with hepatocellular carcinoma and two with cutaneous melanoma. Study-level points and caveats: In a subset of nonresponders, normalized T-cell clonal expansion was also low.

Assay: immunoSEQ multiplex PCR; the TCRdb copy retains only in-frame clones and omits some. There are roughly 69,000 clones in the sample; about 90% occur only once, and approximately 5.6% lies in the top ten. This receptor was obtained from an adult with an advanced solid tumor such as melanoma, head and neck, liver or kidney cancer. This material consisted of CD4+ or CD8+ T cells sorted from blood, taken in a trial of the OX40 agonist ivuxolimab. The chain has TRBV27 and TRBJ1-1; TRBD1 is a possible D gene (6 bases). CDR3 amino acids: CASRAGAHEAFF. The DNA of the CDR3 is TGTGCCAGCAGGGCGGGGGCCCACGAAGCTTTCTTT.